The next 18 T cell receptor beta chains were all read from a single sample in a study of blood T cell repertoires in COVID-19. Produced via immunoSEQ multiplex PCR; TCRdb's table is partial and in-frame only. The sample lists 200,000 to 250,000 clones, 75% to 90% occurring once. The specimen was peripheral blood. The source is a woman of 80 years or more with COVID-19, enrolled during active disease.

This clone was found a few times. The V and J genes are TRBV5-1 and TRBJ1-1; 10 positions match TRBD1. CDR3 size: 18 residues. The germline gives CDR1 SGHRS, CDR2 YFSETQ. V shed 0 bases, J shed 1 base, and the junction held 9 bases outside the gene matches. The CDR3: CASSLGLGTGVTNTEAFF. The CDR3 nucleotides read TGCGCCAGCAGCTTGGGACTAGGGACAGGGGTTACGAACACTGAAGCTTTCTTT. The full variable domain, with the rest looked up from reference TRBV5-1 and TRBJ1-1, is KAGVTQTPRYLIKTRGQQVTLSCSPISGHRSVSWYQQTPGQGLQFLFEYFSETQRNKGNFPGRFSGRQFSNSRSEMNVSTLELGDSALYLCASSLGLGTGVTNTEAFFGQGTRLTVV.

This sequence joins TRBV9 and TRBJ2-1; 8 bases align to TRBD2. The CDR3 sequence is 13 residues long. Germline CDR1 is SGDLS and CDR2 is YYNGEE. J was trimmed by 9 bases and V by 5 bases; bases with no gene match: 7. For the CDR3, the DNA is TGTGCCAGCAGTTTCGGGGGGGGTACTGAGCAGTTCTTC. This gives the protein CASSFGGGTEQFF.

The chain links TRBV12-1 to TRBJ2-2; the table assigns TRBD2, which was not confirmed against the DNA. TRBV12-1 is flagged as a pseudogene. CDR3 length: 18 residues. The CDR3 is CASSLRLAGGVGTGELFF. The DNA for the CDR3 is TGTGCCAGCAGTCTCCGACTAGCGGGGGGGGTTGGTACCGGGGAGCTGTTTTTT.

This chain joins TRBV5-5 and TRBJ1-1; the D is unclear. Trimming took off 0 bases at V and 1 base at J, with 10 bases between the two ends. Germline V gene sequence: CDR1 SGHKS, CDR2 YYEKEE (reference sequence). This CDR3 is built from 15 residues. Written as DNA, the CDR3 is TGTGCCAGCAGCTTGGTAGGCAGCGGGAACACTGAAGCTTTCTTT. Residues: CASSLVGSGNTEAFF. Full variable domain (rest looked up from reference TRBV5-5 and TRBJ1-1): DAGVTQSPTHLIKTRGQQVTLRCSPISGHKSVSWYQQVLGQGPQFIFQYYEKEERGRGNFPDRFSARQFPNYSSELNVNALLLGDSALYLCASSLVGSGNTEAFFGQGTRLTVV.

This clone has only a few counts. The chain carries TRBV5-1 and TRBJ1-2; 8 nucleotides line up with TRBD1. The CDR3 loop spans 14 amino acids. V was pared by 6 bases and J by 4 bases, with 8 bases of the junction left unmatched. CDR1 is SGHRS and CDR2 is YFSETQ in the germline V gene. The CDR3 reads CASNSGDRTYGYTF. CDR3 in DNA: TGCGCCAGCAACTCTGGGGACAGGACCTATGGCTACACCTTC.

The CDR3 sequence: CASSEARGQGGQPQHF. CDR3 DNA sequence: TGTGCCAGCAGTGAAGCGCGGGGACAGGGGGGTCAGCCCCAGCATTTT. The chain couples TRBV2 to TRBJ1-5, with 11 bases aligning to TRBD1. This CDR3 is built from 16 residues. J gave up 6 bases and V 0 bases, and 4 bases lay outside the gene matches. Per germline, CDR1 SNHLY and CDR2 FYNNEI. The complete variable domain, with remaining parts taken from reference TRBV2 and TRBJ1-5, reads EPEVTQTPSHQVTQMGQEVILRCVPISNHLYFYWYRQILGQKVEFLVSFYNNEISEKSEIFDDQFSVERPDGSNFTLKIRSTKLEDSAMYFCASSEARGQGGQPQHFGDGTRLSIL.

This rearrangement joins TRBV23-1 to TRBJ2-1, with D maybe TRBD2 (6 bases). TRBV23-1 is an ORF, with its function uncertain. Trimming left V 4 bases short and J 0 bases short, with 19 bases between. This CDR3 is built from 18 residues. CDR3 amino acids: CASSPWERRGPSYNEQFF. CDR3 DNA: TGCGCCAGCAGTCCCTGGGAGCGGCGGGGCCCCTCCTACAATGAGCAGTTCTTC.

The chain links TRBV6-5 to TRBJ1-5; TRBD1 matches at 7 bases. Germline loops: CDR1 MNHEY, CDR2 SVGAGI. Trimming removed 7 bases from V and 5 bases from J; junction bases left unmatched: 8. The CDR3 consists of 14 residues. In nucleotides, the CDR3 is TGTGCCAGCACCTTGCCCCAGGGGGATCAGCCCCAGCATTTT. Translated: CASTLPQGDQPQHF.

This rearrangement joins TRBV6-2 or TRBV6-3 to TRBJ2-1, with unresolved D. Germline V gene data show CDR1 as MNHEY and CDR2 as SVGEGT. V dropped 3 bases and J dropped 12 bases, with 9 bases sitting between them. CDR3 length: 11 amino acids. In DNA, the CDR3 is TGTGCCAGCAGTTATGCGCTAGGGCAGTTCTTC. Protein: CASSYALGQFF.

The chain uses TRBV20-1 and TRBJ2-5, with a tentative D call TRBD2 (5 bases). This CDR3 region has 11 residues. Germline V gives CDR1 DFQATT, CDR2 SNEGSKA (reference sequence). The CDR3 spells CRDGLQETQYF. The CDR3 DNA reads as TGCAGGGATGGACTCCAAGAGACCCAGTACTTC.

The CDR3 loop is CASSLGLARQFF. The DNA of the CDR3 is TGTGCCAGTAGTCTAGGACTAGCCAGACAGTTCTTC. The chain recombines TRBV19 with TRBJ2-1, with 8 bases matching TRBD2. Germline values: CDR1 LNHDA, CDR2 SQIVND (reference sequence). V shed 5 bases and J 13 bases; nucleotides not matched to a gene: 7. The CDR3 has 12 residues.

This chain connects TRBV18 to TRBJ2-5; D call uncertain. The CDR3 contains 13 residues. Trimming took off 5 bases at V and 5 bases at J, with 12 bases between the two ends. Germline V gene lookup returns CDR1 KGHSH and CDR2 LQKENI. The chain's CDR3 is CASSSTMQETQYF. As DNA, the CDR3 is TGTGCCAGCTCATCGACAATGCAGGAGACCCAGTACTTC.

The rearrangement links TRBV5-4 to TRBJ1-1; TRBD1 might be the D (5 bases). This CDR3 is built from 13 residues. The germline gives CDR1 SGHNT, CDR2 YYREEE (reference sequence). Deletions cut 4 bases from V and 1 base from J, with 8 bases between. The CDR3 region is CASSLDTNTEAFF. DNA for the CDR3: TGTGCCAGCAGCCTGGACACGAACACTGAAGCTTTCTTT.

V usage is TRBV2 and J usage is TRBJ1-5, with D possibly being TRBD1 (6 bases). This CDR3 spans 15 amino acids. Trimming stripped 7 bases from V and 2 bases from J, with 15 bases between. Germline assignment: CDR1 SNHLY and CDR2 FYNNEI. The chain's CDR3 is CASTTQGRGNQPQHF. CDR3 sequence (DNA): TGTGCCAGCACCACACAGGGCAGGGGCAATCAGCCCCAGCATTTT.

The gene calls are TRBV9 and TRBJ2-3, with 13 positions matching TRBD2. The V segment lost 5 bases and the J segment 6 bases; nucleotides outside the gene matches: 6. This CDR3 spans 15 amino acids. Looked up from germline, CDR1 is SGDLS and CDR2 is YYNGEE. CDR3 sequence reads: CASSLLAGGMDTQYF. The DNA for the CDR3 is TGTGCCAGCAGTCTACTAGCGGGGGGGATGGATACGCAGTATTTT.

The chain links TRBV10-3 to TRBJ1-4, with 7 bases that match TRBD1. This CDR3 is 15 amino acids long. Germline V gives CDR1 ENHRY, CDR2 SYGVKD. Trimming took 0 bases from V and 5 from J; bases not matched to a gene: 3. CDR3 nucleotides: TGTGCCATCAGTGAGTCGGGGACAGAGAATGAAAAACTGTTTTTT. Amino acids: CAISESGTENEKLFF.

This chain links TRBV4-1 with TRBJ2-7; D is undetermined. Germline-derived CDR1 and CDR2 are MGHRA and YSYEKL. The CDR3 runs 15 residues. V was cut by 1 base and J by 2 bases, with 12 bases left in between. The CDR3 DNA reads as TGCGCCAGCAGCCAAGTCGCGGCTCTTACCTACGAGCAGTACTTC. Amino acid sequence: CASSQVAALTYEQYF.

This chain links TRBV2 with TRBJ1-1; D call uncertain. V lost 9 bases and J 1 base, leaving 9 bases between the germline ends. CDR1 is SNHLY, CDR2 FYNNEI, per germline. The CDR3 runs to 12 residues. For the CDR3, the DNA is TGTGCCAGGGGAGGGAGGAACACTGAAGCTTTCTTT. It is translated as CARGGRNTEAFF.